The 19 T cell receptor beta chains in this list originate from one sample, sequenced in a study of T cell changes during pregnancy in multiple sclerosis. The method was immunoSEQ multiplex PCR; TCRdb's version includes in-frame clones alone and lacks a portion of them. The sample records some 50,000 clones, 92% being singletons. Sequences were derived from CD4+ T cells from peripheral blood mononuclear cells, sampled in the second trimester of pregnancy. Receptor source: a female donor with multiple sclerosis, enrolled in a pregnancy study.

The V and J genes are TRBV28 and TRBJ1-2; no reliable D call. The length of the CDR3 is 12 residues. Germline-derived CDR1 and CDR2 are MDHEN and SYDVKM. Between the trimmed V and J ends, which lost 3 bases and 8 bases, there was a span of 10 bases. The CDR3 coding sequence is TGTGCCAGCAGTTTTCACCCCCTAGGCTACACCTTC. Its protein is CASSFHPLGYTF.

The rearrangement uses TRBV2 and TRBJ1-1; no reliable D call. The CDR3 is 15 residues long. Per germline, CDR1 SNHLY and CDR2 FYNNEI. The V end lost 6 bases, the J end lost 0 bases, and 14 bases lay between the germline ends. The CDR3 DNA sequence: TGTGCCAGCAGGCCACAGCTTACCATGAACACTGAAGCTTTCTTT. Translating gives CASRPQLTMNTEAFF.

The chain couples TRBV27 to TRBJ1-5; the match to TRBD1 covers 10 bases. Germline loops: CDR1 MNHEY, CDR2 SMNVEV (reference sequence). The CDR3 is 15 amino acids. The junction had 8 bases not matched to a gene; V was cut back by 6 bases and J by 6 bases. The DNA for the CDR3 is TGTGCCAGCAGGACAGGGGGCGCATTCAGTCAGCCCCAGCATTTT. Amino acids: CASRTGGAFSQPQHF.

The chain employs TRBV5-1 and TRBJ1-1; 8 bases agree with TRBD1. The V gene end was trimmed by 3 bases and the J gene end by 2 bases; junction bases not matched to a gene: 15. Germline CDR1 reads SGHRS; CDR2 reads YFSETQ. The length of the CDR3 is 18 residues. The CDR3 loop is CASSWRGQARGANTEAFF. The CDR3 DNA is TGCGCCAGCAGCTGGAGGGGACAGGCGAGGGGGGCCAACACTGAAGCTTTCTTT.

On this clone itself: The junction departs from germline at one end; a sequencing error may be responsible. Other DNA variants within this sample encode the same CDR3. The V gene is TRBV4-2, the J gene TRBJ2-5, with TRBD2 matching over 10 bases. This CDR3 comprises 16 residues. CDR1 is LGHNA and CDR2 is YNFKEQ in the germline V gene. CDR3 residues: CASSQGSGGYQETQYF. The DNA for the CDR3 is TGTGCCAGCAGCCAAGGTAGCGGGGGGTACCAAGAGACCCAATACTTC.

The V and J genes are TRBV5-1 and TRBJ2-3, with TRBD2 identical over 9 bases. This CDR3 is 16 amino acids long. The trim removed 4 bases at V and 11 bases at J, leaving 17 bases unmatched. CDR1 is SGHRS, CDR2 YFSETQ, per germline. In DNA, the CDR3 is TGCGCCAGCAGCCCTTCGACTAGCGGTGCCTCCCGGGGGCAGTATTTT. Protein: CASSPSTSGASRGQYF.

V is TRBV14 and J is TRBJ2-2, with a tentative D call TRBD2 (6 bases). The CDR3 spans 13 residues. Looked up from germline, CDR1 is SGHDN and CDR2 is FVKESK. Trimming took off 6 bases at V and 7 bases at J, with 12 bases between the two ends. The CDR3, as DNA: TGTGCCAGCAGTCTTAGACTAGGCGGGGAGCTGTTTTTT. Its translation: CASSLRLGGELFF.

This clone was counted only a few times. CDR3 residues: CASSVQGAGNTIYF. CDR3 nucleotides: TGTGCCAGCAGCGTACAGGGAGCTGGAAACACCATATATTTT. The chain is built from TRBV5-4 and TRBJ1-3; tentative D call: TRBD1 (6 bases). This CDR3 has 14 residues. CDR1 and CDR2 from the germline V gene are SGHNT and YYREEE (reference sequence). The V end was cut by 4 bases, the J end by 2 bases, with 10 bases between.

The chain combines TRBV11-2 with TRBJ2-3; possible D gene TRBD2, 7 bases. The CDR3 has 16 residues. Germline V CDR1 and CDR2: SGHAT, FQNNGV. V lost 1 base and J lost 1, with 12 bases in between. As DNA, the CDR3 is TGTGCCAGCAGCTTAGGGACGGGGGGCCGCACAGATACGCAGTATTTT. This sequence encodes CASSLGTGGRTDTQYF.

This clone has just one count. The chain employs TRBV2 and TRBJ1-2, with D possibly matching TRBD1 (5 bases). The CDR3 runs to 14 residues. V shed 2 bases and J shed 8 bases, with 15 bases lying between them. Germline V gene data show CDR1 as SNHLY and CDR2 as FYNNEI. CDR3 sequence: CASSESMGGYGYTF. The CDR3 DNA reads as TGTGCCAGCAGTGAAAGTATGGGGGGGTACGGCTACACCTTC. Looking up the rest from reference TRBV2 and TRBJ1-2 gives the full variable domain: EPEVTQTPSHQVTQMGQEVILRCVPISNHLYFYWYRQILGQKVEFLVSFYNNEISEKSEIFDDQFSVERPDGSNFTLKIRSTKLEDSAMYFCASSESMGGYGYTFGSGTRLTVV.

The rearrangement links TRBV27 to TRBJ2-2; TRBD1 matches at 7 bases. Losses at the gene ends were 8 bases for V and 1 base for J; bases not matched to a gene: 7. The CDR3 extends over 15 amino acids. Germline loops: CDR1 MNHEY, CDR2 SMNVEV (reference sequence). CDR3 residues: CASGRQGRNTGELFF. CDR3 DNA sequence: TGTGCCAGCGGAAGACAGGGAAGGAACACCGGGGAGCTGTTTTTT.

The rearrangement joins TRBV9 to TRBJ1-1, with D possibly TRBD1 on 5 matching bases. The CDR3 runs 15 residues. CDR1 and CDR2 from the germline V gene are SGDLS and YYNGEE. V was clipped by 0 bases and J by 1 base, with 10 bases between them. CDR3 sequence (DNA): TGTGCCAGCAGCGTAGAGGGACTGAGGAACACTGAAGCTTTCTTT. The encoded protein is CASSVEGLRNTEAFF. The complete variable domain, with remaining parts taken from reference TRBV9 and TRBJ1-1, reads DSGVTQTPKHLITATGQRVTLRCSPRSGDLSVYWYQQSLDQGLQFLIQYYNGEERAKGNILERFSAQQFPDLHSELNLSSLELGDSALYFCASSVEGLRNTEAFFGQGTRLTVV.

The V call is TRBV7-2, the J call TRBJ2-7; perhaps TRBD2 as D (6 bases). Germline V gives CDR1 SGHTA, CDR2 FQGNSA. The CDR3 spans 12 residues. The germline V and J ends were trimmed by 4 bases and 7 bases, with 11 bases remaining between them. The CDR3 DNA is TGTGCCAGCAGCTCTCTCGGGGGAGAGCAGTACTTC. It specifies CASSSLGGEQYF.

The J gene is TRBJ2-1, the V gene TRBV4-2, with D possibly TRBD2 on 5 matching bases. Deletions cut 0 bases from V and 4 bases from J, with 10 bases between. The CDR3 runs 15 residues. Germline V CDR1 and CDR2: LGHNA, YNFKEQ. The CDR3 region is CASSQESSFYNEQFF. For the CDR3, the DNA is TGTGCCAGCAGCCAAGAGTCTAGCTTTTACAATGAGCAGTTCTTC.

This chain uses TRBV28 with TRBJ1-1; no clear D. The CDR3 runs to 13 residues. V was cut by 3 bases and J by 1 base, with 6 bases left in between. CDR1 is MDHEN and CDR2 is SYDVKM in the germline V gene. CDR3: CASSFLRNTEAFF. Here the CDR3 DNA reads TGTGCCAGCAGTTTTCTAAGGAACACTGAAGCTTTCTTT.

The chain employs TRBV5-1 and TRBJ2-5; D may be TRBD1 (6 bases). This CDR3 is 13 amino acids long. Germline lookup yields CDR1 SGHRS and CDR2 YFSETQ. The ends were cut back, 4 bases at V and 5 bases at J, with 12 bases in the middle. In DNA, the CDR3 is TGCGCCAGCAGCCCCGGACAGAGTGAGACCCAGTACTTC. Protein sequence: CASSPGQSETQYF.

The V and J genes are TRBV28 and TRBJ2-2, with TRBD1 as a possible D gene (6 bases). V lost 3 bases to trimming and J lost 4 bases, with 12 bases between them. CDR1 is MDHEN and CDR2 is SYDVKM in the germline V gene. The CDR3 length is 15 residues. The CDR3 region is CASSFSDRLTGELFF. The CDR3, as DNA: TGTGCCAGCAGTTTTTCGGACAGACTCACCGGGGAGCTGTTTTTT. The whole variable domain, filled in from reference TRBV28 and TRBJ2-2, reads DVKVTQSSRYLVKRTGEKVFLECVQDMDHENMFWYRQDPGLGLRLIYFSYDVKMKEKGDIPEGYSVSREKKERFSLILESASTNQTSMYLCASSFSDRLTGELFFGEGSRLTVL.

J is TRBJ2-1 and V is TRBV5-1; D is undetermined. The CDR3 has 18 residues. CDR1 is SGHRS, CDR2 YFSETQ, per germline. Trimming removed 1 base from V and 7 bases from J, with 24 bases in between. For the CDR3, the DNA is TGCGCCAGCAGCTTGAGATTAGTGAGCGCCCCCGAGCGAAATGAGCAGTTCTTC. Its protein product is CASSLRLVSAPERNEQFF.

The chain uses TRBV2 and TRBJ2-5; 7 nucleotides match TRBD1. The V gene's germline CDR1 is SNHLY and CDR2 FYNNEI. Unmatched junction bases numbered 10, after V lost 1 base and J lost 5 bases. The CDR3 sequence is 16 residues long. In nucleotides, the CDR3 is TGTGCCAGCAGTGAAGGGGGAAGGGGGCGCGAGGAGACCCAGTACTTC. This encodes CASSEGGRGREETQYF. The full variable domain, with the rest looked up from reference TRBV2 and TRBJ2-5, is EPEVTQTPSHQVTQMGQEVILRCVPISNHLYFYWYRQILGQKVEFLVSFYNNEISEKSEIFDDQFSVERPDGSNFTLKIRSTKLEDSAMYFCASSEGGRGREETQYFGPGTRLLVL.